This record concerns one T cell receptor (beta chain) sequence. This sample was included in a study of T cell changes during pregnancy in multiple sclerosis. Assay: immunoSEQ multiplex PCR; the TCRdb copy retains only in-frame clones and omits some. The table records approximately 26,000 clones, roughly 89% of them present only once. V dropped 4 bases and J dropped 3 bases, with 19 bases sitting between them. The CDR3 spans 16 residues. Germline loops: CDR1 SGDLS, CDR2 YYNGEE. This receptor was identified in a female donor with multiple sclerosis, enrolled in a pregnancy study. This sequence joins TRBV9 and TRBJ2-5, with a weak D call TRBD2 (6 bases). Sequencing was performed on CD4+ T cells from peripheral blood mononuclear cells, taken in the second trimester of pregnancy. The DNA of the CDR3 is TGTGCCAGCAGCCGGGGGTTTAGCCTCATGGAAGAGACCCAGTACTTC. It encodes CASSRGFSLMEETQYF.